This record covers a single TCR beta chain. Antigen specificity is unknown. The data stem from a study of T cell responses to AZD1222 COVID-19 vaccine. Study-wide results and caveats: Donors were largely white British and mainly female; clonal diversity was possibly underestimated. Spike-specific TCR breadth and depth were elevated following two AZD1222 doses.

Germline lookup yields CDR1 LNHDA and CDR2 SQIVND (reference sequence). CDR3 length: 16 residues. Trimming pared 6 bases from V and 4 bases from J, leaving 21 bases between. Some clones are missing from TCRdb's copy, which holds only in-frame ones; the method was immunoSEQ multiplex PCR. The repertoire holds over 100,000 clones, with 70% to 90% as singletons. The receptor was derived from an adult in good health. The chain uses TRBV19 and TRBJ1-2; possibly TRBD1 for D (6 bases). The sample in question was peripheral blood, obtained on day 0 of AZD1222 vaccination. The chain's CDR3 is CASSPAVVTGTYGYTF. For the CDR3, the DNA is TGTGCCAGTAGCCCCGCCGTGGTTACAGGGACCTATGGCTACACCTTC.